The rows below give T cell receptor beta chains drawn from one sample of a study of T-cell reconstitution after alpha-beta-depleted transplantation in children. One entry per CDR3 protein, called by TCRdb with MiXCR from the PCR reads. The repertoire holds about 90,000 distinct CDR3 sequences, with 15% to 17% as singletons. The input for sequencing was PBMCs, mostly from graft donor cells, taken 180 days after TCRalphabeta/CD19-depleted stem cell transplant. The receptors shown here come from a male patient aged 2-9 years who had a stem cell transplant for acute lymphoblastic leukemia, so the T cells may come from the graft donor. Each CDR3 is given with its conserved first and last residue. A D gene is named only where the DNA matches it firmly. Size tells how often a clone was seen (once, few, many) or the class of an expanded clone, and some rows leave it out.

TRBD1	TRBV11-2	NA	TRBJ2-7	CASNGRDRLKPFSYEQYF	TGTGCCAGCAACGGCAGGGACAGACTAAAGCCTTTCTCCTACGAGCAGTACTTC
TRBD2	TRBV15	few	TRBJ2-3	CATSRASGGDMTDTQYF	TGTGCCACCAGCAGAGCTAGCGGGGGGGACATGACAGATACGCAGTATTTT
NA	TRBV6-2/TRBV6-3	NA	TRBJ2-7	CASRSYVGNYEQYF	TGTGCCAGCAGATCCTACGTGGGGAACTACGAGCAGTACTTC
NA	TRBV12-3/TRBV12-4	NA	TRBJ2-2	CASSLLSTTTGELFF	TGTGCCAGCAGTTTACTTTCGACCACAACCGGGGAGCTGTTTTTT
NA	TRBV7-2	NA	TRBJ2-7	CASSLLQGAEQYF	TGTGCCAGCAGCTTATTACAGGGCGCCGAGCAGTACTTC
TRBD1	TRBV7-8	few	TRBJ2-1	CASSLEGTGWDEQFF	TGTGCCAGCAGCTTAGAAGGGACAGGGTGGGATGAGCAGTTCTTC
NA	TRBV20-1	NA	TRBJ2-1	CSARDRGNSYNEQFF	TGCAGTGCTAGAGATCGGGGGAATTCCTACAATGAGCAGTTCTTC
NA	TRBV7-6	few	TRBJ2-7	CASSLTGPYDEQYF	TGTGCCAGCAGCCTGACAGGACCCTACGACGAGCAGTACTTC
TRBD1	TRBV5-8	few	TRBJ2-3	CASSLGQGWADTQYF	TGTGCCAGCAGCCTCGGACAGGGATGGGCAGATACGCAGTATTTT
NA	TRBV7-9	once	TRBJ2-3	CACTERTTDTQYF	TGTGCCTGCACCGAGAGGACCACAGATACGCAGTATTTT
NA	TRBV20-1	many	TRBJ2-1	CSARDTLAHYNEQFF	TGCAGTGCTAGAGATACACTAGCCCATTACAATGAGCAGTTCTTC
NA	TRBV6-5	few	TRBJ1-1	CASSYRTGFTEAFF	TGTGCCAGCAGTTACCGAACAGGGTTCACTGAAGCTTTCTTT
NA	TRBV6-6	few	TRBJ1-1	CASSATLGTEAFF	TGTGCCAGCAGCGCGACACTGGGCACTGAAGCTTTCTTT
NA	TRBV29-1	NA	TRBJ1-1	CSVGGGSEAFF	TGCAGCGTTGGGGGCGGCTCTGAAGCTTTCTTT
NA	TRBV6-5	few	TRBJ1-1	CASSYVGARYNTEAFF	TGTGCCAGCAGTTATGTGGGGGCGAGGTATAACACTGAAGCTTTCTTT
NA	TRBV5-8	few	TRBJ1-5	CASSRGQNSNQPQHF	TGTGCCAGCAGCCGCGGACAGAATAGCAATCAGCCCCAGCATTTT
NA	TRBV7-8	few	TRBJ1-5	CASSPRTGAYSNQPQHF	TGTGCCAGCAGCCCCCGGACGGGGGCTTATAGCAATCAGCCCCAGCATTTT
TRBD1	TRBV12-3/TRBV12-4	few	TRBJ2-3	CASSSTGGSTDTQYF	TGTGCCAGCAGTTCTACAGGGGGTAGCACAGATACGCAGTATTTT
NA	TRBV20-1	few	TRBJ1-5	CSAGDLGIQPQHF	TGCAGTGCGGGGGACTTGGGAATTCAGCCCCAGCATTTT
TRBD2	TRBV20-1	NA	TRBJ2-1	CSATGLAENEQFF	TGCAGTGCAACTGGACTAGCCGAAAATGAGCAGTTCTTC
TRBD2	TRBV7-2	NA	TRBJ2-5	CASSLGGSQETQYF	TGTGCCAGCAGCTTGGGCGGGAGCCAAGAGACCCAGTACTTC
NA	TRBV10-3	NA	TRBJ2-7	CAIKDRVGGSYEQYF	TGTGCCATCAAGGACCGCGTAGGGGGCTCCTACGAGCAGTACTTC
NA	TRBV20-1	many	TRBJ2-3	CSARRPGMASTDTQYF	TGCAGTGCTAGACGACCCGGGATGGCTAGCACAGATACGCAGTATTTT
TRBD1	TRBV7-2	few	TRBJ1-2	CASSLGGQGSNYGYTF	TGTGCCAGCAGCTTAGGGGGACAGGGGTCCAACTATGGCTACACCTTC